The rows below give T cell receptor beta chains drawn from one sample of a study of T cell responses to AZD1222 COVID-19 vaccine. This table comes from immunoSEQ multiplex PCR, and its TCRdb copy is limited to in-frame clones, with some not included. The table shows about 140,000 clones, with roughly 92% occurring only once. The sample here was peripheral blood, taken on day 0 of AZD1222 vaccination. These receptors all stem from an adult in good health. CDR3s include the opening cysteine and the closing phenylalanine or tryptophan. A D gene is named only where the DNA matches it firmly. Size is stated for part of the rows, as once, few or many counts, or as a class when the clone is expanded.

J gene: TRBJ1-2; D gene: -; CDR3 length: 14; clone size: -; V gene: TRBV5-1; CDR3 DNA: TGCGCCAGCAGCCAGAGTCTTTCTAACTATGGCTACACCTTC; CDR3 protein: CASSQSLSNYGYTF
J gene: TRBJ2-6; D gene: -; CDR3 length: 17; clone size: -; V gene: TRBV5-1; CDR3 DNA: TGCGCCAGCAGCTTCATAGCGGTACACTCTGGGGCCAACGTCCTGACTTTC; CDR3 protein: CASSFIAVHSGANVLTF
J gene: TRBJ1-1; D gene: -; CDR3 length: 13; clone size: -; V gene: TRBV18; CDR3 DNA: TGTGCCAGCTCACGAGGGGTGGTAGCTGAAGCTTTCTTT; CDR3 protein: CASSRGVVAEAFF
J gene: TRBJ2-5; D gene: -; CDR3 length: 15; clone size: -; V gene: TRBV3-1/TRBV3-2; CDR3 DNA: TGTGCCAGCAGCCAAGGCGTGGCCTACCAAGAGACCCAGTACTTC; CDR3 protein: CASSQGVAYQETQYF
J gene: TRBJ2-5; D gene: TRBD1; CDR3 length: 17; clone size: -; V gene: TRBV6-6; CDR3 DNA: TGTGCCAGCAGTCGCTCAACAGGGGGCGGGTACCAAGAGACCCAGTACTTC; CDR3 protein: CASSRSTGGGYQETQYF
J gene: TRBJ1-1; D gene: TRBD1; CDR3 length: 15; clone size: -; V gene: TRBV5-4; CDR3 DNA: TGTGCCAGCAGCTTGGCTAACAGGGGAGGCACTGAAGCTTTCTTT; CDR3 protein: CASSLANRGGTEAFF
J gene: TRBJ1-2; D gene: -; CDR3 length: 13; clone size: -; V gene: TRBV5-1; CDR3 DNA: TGCGCCAGCCAGGACTCAGCGAACTATGGCTACACCTTC; CDR3 protein: CASQDSANYGYTF
J gene: TRBJ2-7; D gene: -; CDR3 length: 14; clone size: -; V gene: TRBV19; CDR3 DNA: TGTGCCAGTAGTGTCAAAGAGGGTCCCTACGAGCAGTACTTC; CDR3 protein: CASSVKEGPYEQYF
J gene: TRBJ2-5; D gene: -; CDR3 length: 12; clone size: -; V gene: TRBV29-1; CDR3 DNA: TGCAGCGTTGCGGGGCGCAGGGAGACCCAGTACTTC; CDR3 protein: CSVAGRRETQYF
J gene: TRBJ2-7; D gene: TRBD1; CDR3 length: 13; clone size: once; V gene: TRBV5-1; CDR3 DNA: TGCGCCAGCAGCTTGAGGACAGGGGACGAGCAGTACTTC; CDR3 protein: CASSLRTGDEQYF
J gene: TRBJ2-7; D gene: -; CDR3 length: 12; clone size: once; V gene: TRBV6-5; CDR3 DNA: TGTGCCAGCAGGACAAAACTTTACGAGCAGTACTTC; CDR3 protein: CASRTKLYEQYF
J gene: TRBJ1-3; D gene: -; CDR3 length: 14; clone size: -; V gene: TRBV7-8; CDR3 DNA: TGTGCCAGCAGCTCAGGGAATGGCGGAAACACCATATATTTT; CDR3 protein: CASSSGNGGNTIYF
J gene: TRBJ1-4; D gene: -; CDR3 length: 15; clone size: -; V gene: TRBV6-1; CDR3 DNA: TGTGCCAGCAGTGAACCCCGGTATGAGCAGCAAAAACTGTTTTTT; CDR3 protein: CASSEPRYEQQKLFF
J gene: TRBJ1-1; D gene: -; CDR3 length: 13; clone size: -; V gene: TRBV5-1; CDR3 DNA: TGCGCCAGCAGCCGGCATGAGAACACTGAAGCTTTCTTT; CDR3 protein: CASSRHENTEAFF
J gene: TRBJ2-5; D gene: TRBD1; CDR3 length: 12; clone size: -; V gene: TRBV24-1; CDR3 DNA: TGTGCCACAGACAGGGGGGATAAGACCCAGTACTTC; CDR3 protein: CATDRGDKTQYF
J gene: TRBJ1-5; D gene: TRBD1; CDR3 length: 15; clone size: -; V gene: TRBV5-1; CDR3 DNA: TGCGCCAGCAGCTTGGAGGGGGCTGGCAATCAGCCCCAGCATTTT; CDR3 protein: CASSLEGAGNQPQHF
J gene: TRBJ2-1; D gene: TRBD1; CDR3 length: 13; clone size: -; V gene: TRBV18; CDR3 DNA: TGTGCCAGCTCACAACAGGGGGCCTATGAGCAGTTCTTC; CDR3 protein: CASSQQGAYEQFF
J gene: TRBJ1-1; D gene: -; CDR3 length: 13; clone size: few; V gene: TRBV7-8; CDR3 DNA: TGTGCCAGCAGCATACAGGGATCGTTTAAAGCTTTCTTT; CDR3 protein: CASSIQGSFKAFF
J gene: TRBJ1-1; D gene: -; CDR3 length: 12; clone size: -; V gene: TRBV19; CDR3 DNA: TGTGCCAGTAGCCCGAGTCGGGGGGGAGCTTTCTTT; CDR3 protein: CASSPSRGGAFF
J gene: TRBJ1-1; D gene: TRBD1; CDR3 length: 16; clone size: -; V gene: TRBV13; CDR3 DNA: TGTGCCAGCAGCTCCCGGGACAGCACCACCAACACTGAAGCTTTCTTT; CDR3 protein: CASSSRDSTTNTEAFF
J gene: TRBJ2-7; D gene: -; CDR3 length: 13; clone size: -; V gene: TRBV5-1; CDR3 DNA: TGCGCCAGCAGCTTGGAGGGGGGAATCGAGCAGTACTTC; CDR3 protein: CASSLEGGIEQYF
J gene: TRBJ1-6; D gene: -; CDR3 length: 16; clone size: few; V gene: TRBV15; CDR3 DNA: TGTGCCACCAGCAGACCCTCGGGACTTTTAGCATTACCCCTCCACTTT; CDR3 protein: CATSRPSGLLALPLHF
J gene: TRBJ1-3; D gene: -; CDR3 length: 14; clone size: -; V gene: TRBV6-6; CDR3 DNA: TGTGCCAGCAGTAAACAGGGCTCTGGAAACACCATATATTTT; CDR3 protein: CASSKQGSGNTIYF
J gene: TRBJ1-1; D gene: TRBD1; CDR3 length: 13; clone size: -; V gene: TRBV18; CDR3 DNA: TGTGCCAGCTCACGACAGGGTGGCGGTGAAGCTTTCTTT; CDR3 protein: CASSRQGGGEAFF
J gene: TRBJ1-2; D gene: -; CDR3 length: 14; clone size: once; V gene: TRBV28; CDR3 DNA: TGTGCCAGCAGGCCCGGCGTCGGTACATATGGCTACACCTTC; CDR3 protein: CASRPGVGTYGYTF
J gene: TRBJ2-1; D gene: TRBD1; CDR3 length: 16; clone size: few; V gene: TRBV7-9; CDR3 DNA: TGTGCCAGCAGCCTCGATGTAAGGACAGGGGTCGATGAGCAGTTCTTC; CDR3 protein: CASSLDVRTGVDEQFF
J gene: TRBJ1-2; D gene: TRBD1; CDR3 length: 12; clone size: -; V gene: TRBV29-1; CDR3 DNA: TGCAGCACGGGACAGGCCAACTATGGCTACACCTTC; CDR3 protein: CSTGQANYGYTF
J gene: TRBJ2-1; D gene: TRBD2; CDR3 length: 13; clone size: -; V gene: TRBV29-1; CDR3 DNA: TGCAGCGCACCGGGACTAGGACTTTATGAGCAGTTCTTC; CDR3 protein: CSAPGLGLYEQFF
J gene: TRBJ2-7; D gene: -; CDR3 length: 14; clone size: once; V gene: TRBV18; CDR3 DNA: TGTGCCAGCTCACCGGAGACAGGATCTTACGAGCAGTACTTC; CDR3 protein: CASSPETGSYEQYF
J gene: TRBJ1-1; D gene: TRBD1; CDR3 length: 17; clone size: -; V gene: TRBV12-5; CDR3 DNA: TGTGCTAGTGGTTTGGTTGGGGACAGACAATCGTACACTGAAGCTTTCTTT; CDR3 protein: CASGLVGDRQSYTEAFF